A single sample gave rise to the 18 T cell receptor beta chains below, sequenced in a study of vaccination and CD4 T cells after COVID-19. The treatment is: 10-day PBMC culture with coronavirus spike peptide pools or control peptides (ViraFEST assay). Researchers used the Oncomine TCR Beta short-read assay to sequence DNA from cultured CD4+ T cells. TCRdb reanalysed the PCR reads using MiXCR and keeps one entry per CDR3 protein. The sample shows 13,000 to 15,000 distinct CDR3 sequences, more than 40% of them seen only once. The antigens these receptors bind are not known. Sequenced: CD4+ T cells from blood, cultured in vitro. These receptors all come from a human donor who had recovered from COVID-19.

The chain links TRBV4-1 to TRBJ2-2; D may match TRBD1 or TRBD2 (5 bases each). Germline values: CDR1 MGHRA, CDR2 YSYEKL. CDR3 length: 15 residues. Deletions cut 6 bases from V and 4 bases from J, with 15 bases between. CDR3 sequence: CASRSLGGPTGELFF. The DNA for the CDR3 is TGCGCCAGCAGATCTCTTGGGGGTCCCACCGGGGAGCTGTTTTTT.

The rearrangement joins TRBV4-2 to TRBJ1-4; D unclear. The germline gives CDR1 LGHNA, CDR2 YNFKEQ. This CDR3 has 13 amino acids. V was clipped by 0 bases and J by 8 bases, with 7 bases between them. The CDR3 sequence is CASSQDQGEKLFF. In nucleotides, the CDR3 is TGTGCCAGCAGCCAAGATCAAGGGGAAAAACTGTTTTTT.

In its sample, this clonotype was seen once. The chain joins TRBV18 to TRBJ1-2; 7 bases fit TRBD1. Unmatched junction bases numbered 11, after V lost 5 bases and J lost 8 bases. From germline, CDR1 is KGHSH and CDR2 LQKENI. This CDR3 has 14 residues. CDR3 region: CASSEDRIAGGYTF. CDR3 sequence (DNA): TGTGCCAGCTCAGAGGACAGGATCGCGGGAGGCTACACCTTC.

This clonotype was seen a few times. The chain joins TRBV15 to TRBJ1-5; tentatively, D is TRBD1 (5 bases). Germline V gene sequence: CDR1 LNHNV, CDR2 YYDKDF (reference sequence). The V end was cut by 5 bases, the J end by 7 bases, with 15 bases between. CDR3 length: 14 amino acids. In DNA form, the CDR3 reads TGTGCCACCAGCTTAGGTGGGGCTGGGCAGCCCCAGCATTTT. This gives the protein CATSLGGAGQPQHF.

This clonotype was counted between two and nine times. The chain links TRBV24-1 to TRBJ1-1; D remains unclear. The CDR3 consists of 11 residues. The ends were cut back, 6 bases at V and 4 bases at J, with 5 bases in the middle. CDR1 is KGHDR, CDR2 SFDVKD, per germline. In DNA, the CDR3 is TGTGCCACCAGTCGGGGCACTGAAGCTTTCTTT. Amino acid sequence: CATSRGTEAFF.

The chain joins TRBV7-9 to TRBJ2-7; a weak D match, TRBD2 (5 bases). Germline values: CDR1 SEHNR, CDR2 FQNEAQ (reference sequence). The V gene lost 5 bases and the J gene lost 5 bases, with 13 bases spanning the gap. This CDR3 spans 13 amino acids. In DNA form, the CDR3 reads TGTGCCAGCAGCCTAGGTACTAGGGACGAGCAGTACTTC. Its protein is CASSLGTRDEQYF. The complete variable domain, with remaining parts taken from reference TRBV7-9 and TRBJ2-7, reads DTGVSQNPRHKITKRGQNVTFRCDPISEHNRLYWYRQTLGQGPEFLTYFQNEAQLEKSRLLSDRFSAERPKGSFSTLEIQRTEQGDSAMYLCASSLGTRDEQYFGPGTRLTVT.

In this sample, this clonotype turned up a few times. The V call is TRBV27, the J call TRBJ2-3, with TRBD1 identical over 9 bases. The V segment lost 5 bases and the J segment 4 bases; nucleotides outside the gene matches: 4. The CDR3 has 14 residues. Germline V lookup: CDR1 MNHEY, CDR2 SMNVEV (reference sequence). The CDR3 DNA sequence: TGTGCCAGCAGTATGGACAGGGGCGCAGATACGCAGTATTTT. Protein: CASSMDRGADTQYF.

J is TRBJ1-2 and V is TRBV19; TRBD1 agrees at 7 bases. Germline V gene data show CDR1 as LNHDA and CDR2 as SQIVND (reference sequence). The V gene end was trimmed by 0 bases and the J gene end by 2 bases; junction bases not matched to a gene: 0. This CDR3 region has 14 residues. CDR3: CASSIDRGNYGYTF. The CDR3 DNA reads TGTGCCAGTAGTATAGACAGGGGGAACTATGGCTACACCTTC.

This chain uses TRBV6-2 or TRBV6-3 with TRBJ1-1, with D unresolved. Germline assignment: CDR1 MNHEY and CDR2 SVGEGT. V was trimmed by 7 bases and J by 1 base, leaving 10 bases between them. The CDR3 totals 13 residues. CDR3 sequence reads: CASTRDGNTEAFF. The CDR3 DNA follows: TGTGCCAGCACCAGAGACGGGAACACTGAAGCTTTCTTT.

The chain combines TRBV6-2 or TRBV6-3 with TRBJ2-5; D uncertain. The germline V gene has CDR1 MNHEY and CDR2 SVGEGT. V was pared by 6 bases and J by 7 bases, with 9 bases between. The CDR3 is made up of 11 amino acids. As DNA, the CDR3 is TGTGCCAGCAGGAGTCTGTCGACCCAGTACTTC. The encoded protein is CASRSLSTQYF.

V and J are TRBV27 and TRBJ2-7, with D perhaps matching TRBD2 (6 bases). CDR1 and CDR2 (germline): MNHEY, SMNVEV (reference sequence). Trimming shortened V by 1 base and J by 3 bases, and 16 bases separated the two germline ends. This CDR3 has 16 residues. The CDR3 spells CASSLYPPAGIYEQYF. For the CDR3, the DNA is TGTGCCAGCAGTTTATACCCCCCGGCGGGGATCTACGAGCAGTACTTC.

The rearrangement joins TRBV6-1 to TRBJ1-1; D remains ambiguous. V was shortened by 6 bases and J by 6 bases, with 17 bases between the two germline ends. The germline gives CDR1 MNHNS, CDR2 SASEGT. This CDR3 has 14 amino acids. The CDR3 protein is CASSLRTRLAEAFF. As DNA, the CDR3 is TGTGCCAGCAGCTTAAGGACCCGGCTAGCTGAAGCTTTCTTT.

The chain has TRBV7-2 and TRBJ1-1, with 12 nucleotides matching TRBD1. Germline CDR1 is SGHTA and CDR2 is FQGNSA. The CDR3 is 14 amino acids. V dropped 5 bases and J dropped 5; count of bases not matched to a gene: 3. CDR3 residues: CASSGTGGGTEAFF. The CDR3 DNA is TGTGCCAGCAGCGGGACAGGGGGCGGTACTGAAGCTTTCTTT.

CDR3 nucleotides: TGCAGTGCCCCCGACGAATTCTCTGGAAACACCATATATTTT. It is translated as CSAPDEFSGNTIYF. The genes are TRBV20-1 and TRBJ1-3; D gene ambiguous. CDR3 length: 14 amino acids. Germline V gene data show CDR1 as DFQATT and CDR2 as SNEGSKA (reference sequence). The ends were cut back, 6 bases at V and 0 bases at J, with 12 bases in the middle.

In this sample, this clonotype is large. The V call is TRBV20-1, the J call TRBJ2-7; D might be TRBD1 (5 bases). The CDR3 has 12 residues. Per germline, CDR1 DFQATT and CDR2 SNEGSKA (reference sequence). The V end was cut by 1 base, the J end by 2 bases, with 6 bases between. The CDR3 DNA reads TGCAGTGCTAGAGGCAGGGCCTACGAGCAGTACTTC. Translating gives CSARGRAYEQYF.

The chain employs TRBV6-2 or TRBV6-3 and TRBJ2-7; 9 nucleotides align to TRBD2. J gave up 0 bases and V 5 bases, and 5 bases lay outside the gene matches. Germline V lookup: CDR1 MNHEY, CDR2 SVGEGT. This CDR3 has 15 amino acids. CDR3 residues: CASSLTSGSSYEQYF. The CDR3 DNA reads TGTGCCAGCAGTCTGACTAGCGGTAGCTCCTACGAGCAGTACTTC.

The V call is TRBV6-2 or TRBV6-3, the J call TRBJ1-1; tentatively, D is TRBD1 (6 bases). Germline V gives CDR1 MNHEY, CDR2 SVGEGT. The CDR3 is 15 residues long. Trimming left V 5 bases short and J 5 bases short, with 18 bases between. The CDR3, as DNA: TGTGCCAGCAGTCCCGCGGCCAGGGGAGGTACTGAAGCTTTCTTT. It yields the protein CASSPAARGGTEAFF.

This chain connects TRBV20-1 to TRBJ2-7; D gene uncertain. Germline CDR1 DFQATT, CDR2 SNEGSKA (reference sequence). The CDR3 totals 12 residues. CDR3 in DNA: TGCAGCGCGCGAGAAGCGAACTACGAGCAGTACTTC. Amino acid sequence: CSAREANYEQYF.